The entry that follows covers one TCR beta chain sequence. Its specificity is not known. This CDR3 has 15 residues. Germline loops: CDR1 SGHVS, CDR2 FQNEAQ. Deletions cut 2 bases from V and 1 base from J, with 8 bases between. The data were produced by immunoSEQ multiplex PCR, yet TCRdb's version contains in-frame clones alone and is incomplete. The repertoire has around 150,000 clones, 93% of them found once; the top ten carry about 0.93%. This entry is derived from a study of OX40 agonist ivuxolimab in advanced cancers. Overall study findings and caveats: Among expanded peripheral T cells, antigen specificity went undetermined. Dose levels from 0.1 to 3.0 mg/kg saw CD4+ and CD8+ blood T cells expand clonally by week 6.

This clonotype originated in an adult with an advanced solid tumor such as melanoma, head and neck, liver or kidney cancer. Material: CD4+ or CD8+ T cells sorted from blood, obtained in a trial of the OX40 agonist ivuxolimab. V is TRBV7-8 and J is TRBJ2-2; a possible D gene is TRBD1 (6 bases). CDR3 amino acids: CASSLSRGNTGELFF. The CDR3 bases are TGTGCCAGCAGCTTAAGCAGGGGGAACACCGGGGAGCTGTTTTTT.